This T cell receptor beta chain derives from a study of OX40 agonist ivuxolimab in advanced cancers. General observations from the study: The mean number of expanded clones was higher in CD8+ T cells than in CD4+.

Germline CDR1 and CDR2: ENHRY and SYGVKD. The V end was cut by 8 bases, the J end by 5 bases, with 10 bases between. The CDR3 spans 12 residues. Profiling relied on immunoSEQ multiplex PCR, and the TCRdb table lists in-frame clones only, not all of them. The data hold 65,000 to 95,000 clones, with approximately 86% observed a single time. This clone came up once. Its antigen is unidentified. The J gene is TRBJ2-1, the V gene TRBV10-3; D gene unclear. The source material was CD4+ or CD8+ T cells sorted from blood, sampled in a trial of the OX40 agonist ivuxolimab. The clonotype originates from an adult with an advanced solid tumor such as melanoma, head and neck, liver or kidney cancer. DNA of the CDR3: TGTGCCATCGGTGTGTTAAACAATGAGCAGTTCTTC. Encoded protein: CAIGVLNNEQFF.